This T cell receptor beta chain was found in a study of molecular identifiers for immune sequencing clone quantification (dated by TCRdb to 2016 to 2019). Background for the entire study: For a replicate experiment, the RNA from either 20,000 or 100,000 naive CD8 T cells was divided into five aliquots, and four of those aliquots went on to sequencing. This methods study benchmarked molecular-identifier clustering-based TCR repertoire sequencing (MIDCIRS) and TCR RNA copy counting, using CD8 T cells to do so. Study-level results and caveats: The sizes of highly expanded clones could end up underestimated when identical TCR molecules share a barcode. In CMV-specific effector cells, clones with more than 20 RNA copies accounted for over 97% of molecules, whereas in naive cells such clones accounted for under 1%. Naive libraries contained spiked-in Jurkat TCR RNA (approximately 10 copies' worth), which is not part of the donor repertoire. Modeling indicated about 3.1 TCR RNA copies recovered per cell, compared with roughly 9.7 by digital PCR, which implies a capture efficiency of around 31%. When barcode sub-clustering was left out, chimeric consensus sequences inflated TCR diversity, with chimeras reaching as high as 47%. A single cell's worth of spiked-in Jurkat TCR RNA was reported detectable even among one million naive CD8 T cells.

Including the terminal cysteine and phenylalanine, the CDR3 comprises 16 residues. CDR3 DNA only is kept here, 48 bases in frame from base 1. Libraries were constructed by PCR. The instrument given in TCRdb is NextSeq 500. Bulk TCR libraries were generated as previously described, with the TCR primers listed in Table S5 used. The Qiagen AllPrep DNA/RNA kit was used to purify total RNA. Reads from multiple sequencing runs of the same library were pooled before analysis. The authors' analysis ran thus. Reads were retained only if the reads had an exact TCR constant sequence, and the retained reads were trimmed to 150 nt and grouped according to their 12-nt molecular barcodes. Reads in each barcode group were sub-clustered using a 15% Levenshtein threshold, and a quality-weighted consensus sequence was built for each RNA molecule. Non-functional sequences were discarded, and so were lower-count sequences lying one edit away from another sequence. Based on a fit of two negative binomial distributions, barcode sub-clusters having less than 20% of the maximum read count were discarded. TCRdb reran the public reads through fastp at Q25 and MiXCR, keeping productive beta chains. Entries that share a CDR3 protein sequence are merged under the most common genes and DNA. These V and J calls derive from TCRdb rather than the authors' analysis. The sample data list hundreds of thousands of distinct CDR3 sequences, and less than 30% of these were observed just once. Of the sample, 0.75% to 0.8% is held by the ten largest clones.

A remark on this clonotype: Its recognized antigen is unknown. A much larger clone is a single base away; this may be a read error.

Naive CD8 T cell libraries were made from roughly 18,000 to 920,000 sorted cells using 10%, 30% or 50% of purified RNA. Naive CD8 T cells, defined as CD8+CD4-CCR7+CD45RA+, were FACS-sorted into RLT Plus buffer on a BD FACSAria II. Detection sensitivity was tested by spiking Jurkat RNA equal to approximately 9 TCR copies' worth into samples containing 20,000-1,000,000 naive CD8 T cells. Enrichment of CD8 T cells was done with RosetteSep CD8+ T Cell Enrichment Cocktail plus Ficoll-Paque, and ACK red cell lysis came afterward. The chain employs TRBV12-3 or TRBV12-4 and TRBJ2-3; TRBD2 lines up with 10 middle nucleotides. The sequence derives from a human donor in good health. Some libraries in this study had Jurkat cell RNA spiked in. The sequenced sample was naive CD8+ T cells from blood, with Jurkat cell RNA spiked in. The cell subset or site label, read with the paper, signifies: FACS-sorted CD8+CD4-CCR7+CD45RA+ naive T cells. In nucleotide form, the sequence is TGTGCCAGCAGTTTTAGCGGGGGGTTTAGCACAGATACGCGGTATTTT. Its protein product is CASSFSGGFSTDTRYF.